A selection of T cell receptor beta chains follows, all from one sample in a study of naive and memory T cell subsets. TCRdb analysed the 5' RACE reads with MiXCR anew, one entry per CDR3 protein. The table lists roughly 62,000 distinct CDR3 sequences, more than 6% of them singletons. These receptors were obtained from a female donor in good health. Both conserved end residues are part of each CDR3. D genes are given only for firm matches. Size is omitted from some rows. Given values are once, few, many or a class for expanded clones.

CDR3aa	CDR3nt	j_gene	v_gene	d_gene	abundance
CSARVFSLGAGANVLTF	TGCAGTGCTAGAGTTTTCTCCCTGGGAGCTGGGGCCAACGTCCTGACTTTC	TRBJ2-6	TRBV20-1	NA	NA
CASSFEPGQGYEQYF	TGCGCCAGCAGTTTTGAGCCGGGACAGGGCTACGAGCAGTACTTC	TRBJ2-7	TRBV5-1	TRBD1	NA
CASRPPGTQTGELFF	TGTGCCAGCAGACCTCCCGGGACACAGACCGGGGAGCTGTTTTTT	TRBJ2-2	TRBV6-5	NA	few
CASRGGTVNEKLFF	TGTGCCAGCAGGGGTGGAACAGTTAATGAAAAACTGTTTTTT	TRBJ1-4	TRBV28	NA	many
CASSAWQGGTEAFF	TGCGCCAGCAGTGCCTGGCAGGGAGGCACTGAAGCTTTCTTT	TRBJ1-1	TRBV10-2	NA	many
CASSFGGAADTQYF	TGTGCCAGCAGTTTCGGGGGGGCCGCAGATACGCAGTATTTT	TRBJ2-3	TRBV12-3/TRBV12-4	TRBD2	few
CSVEDWTGGRETQYF	TGCAGCGTTGAAGATTGGACAGGGGGCCGAGAGACCCAGTACTTC	TRBJ2-5	TRBV29-1	TRBD1	few
CSVSEVGGSNQPQHF	TGCAGCGTTTCGGAGGTCGGGGGGAGCAATCAGCCCCAGCATTTT	TRBJ1-5	TRBV29-1	NA	few
CASTPRRLAGGQLSSYNEQFF	TGTGCCAGCACTCCGCGACGACTAGCGGGAGGTCAACTGAGCTCCTACAATGAGCAGTTCTTC	TRBJ2-1	TRBV28	TRBD2	few
CASSEAGAATEAFF	TGTGCCAGCAGCGAAGCAGGGGCGGCCACTGAAGCTTTCTTT	TRBJ1-1	TRBV7-9	NA	few
CATSGGSSNQPQHF	TGTGCCACCAGCGGCGGCAGTAGCAATCAGCCCCAGCATTTT	TRBJ1-5	TRBV15	NA	many
CASSLLAGVTTGELFF	TGCGCCAGCAGCTTACTAGCGGGAGTAACCACCGGGGAGCTGTTTTTT	TRBJ2-2	TRBV5-1	TRBD2	few
CSALNRGTSNTEAFF	TGCAGTGCTCTAAACAGGGGAACGTCTAACACTGAAGCTTTCTTT	TRBJ1-1	TRBV20-1	TRBD1	few
CASTRQGITEAFF	TGTGCCAGCACCCGACAGGGAATCACTGAAGCTTTCTTT	TRBJ1-1	TRBV6-2/TRBV6-3	TRBD1	NA
CASSLGQGGLEHEQYF	TGTGCCAGCAGTTTGGGACAGGGGGGCCTGGAACACGAGCAGTACTTC	TRBJ2-7	TRBV12-3/TRBV12-4	TRBD1	NA
CASSETRTTYLYNEQFF	TGTGCCAGCAGTGAAACCCGCACCACCTATCTTTACAATGAGCAGTTCTTC	TRBJ2-1	TRBV6-4	NA	few
CASSLWGTDRVDSPLHF	TGTGCCAGCAGCCTTTGGGGAACGGACAGGGTTGATTCACCCCTCCACTTT	TRBJ1-6	TRBV5-5	TRBD1	few
CASSLADSNQPQHF	TGTGCCAGCAGCTTAGCGGATAGCAATCAGCCCCAGCATTTT	TRBJ1-5	TRBV7-9	NA	many
CASSYGANRRGEKLFF	TGTGCCAGCAGTTACGGGGCCAACCGGAGAGGTGAAAAACTGTTTTTT	TRBJ1-4	TRBV6-5	NA	many
CASSLESMASTDTQYF	TGCGCCAGCAGCTTGGAGTCGATGGCCAGCACAGATACGCAGTATTTT	TRBJ2-3	TRBV5-1	NA	many
CASGGWSGEETQYF	TGTGCCAGCGGGGGTTGGAGTGGGGAAGAGACCCAGTACTTC	TRBJ2-5	TRBV5-6	NA	few
CASSFRGGGVETQYF	TGTGCCAGCAGCTTCAGGGGCGGGGGGGTGGAGACCCAGTACTTC	TRBJ2-5	TRBV5-6	TRBD2	many
CASSLGTSGGQDTQYF	TGCGCCAGCAGCTTAGGAACTAGCGGGGGGCAAGATACGCAGTATTTT	TRBJ2-3	TRBV5-1	TRBD2	NA
CASSYAWGTSGNNEQFF	TGTGCCAGCAGTTACGCATGGGGGACTAGCGGGAACAATGAGCAGTTCTTC	TRBJ2-1	TRBV6-5	TRBD2	few
CASTDRERNTEAFF	TGTGCCAGCACCGACAGGGAAAGGAACACTGAAGCTTTCTTT	TRBJ1-1	TRBV6-4	TRBD1	few
CASSLRNNYGYTF	TGTGCCAGCAGTTTACGGAATAACTATGGCTACACCTTC	TRBJ1-2	TRBV28	NA	NA
CASSYGTGKMNTEAFF	TGTGCCAGCAGTTATGGGACAGGCAAAATGAACACTGAAGCTTTCTTT	TRBJ1-1	TRBV28	TRBD1	many
CASTHRAQGPNYGYTF	TGTGCCAGCACTCATCGGGCACAGGGGCCTAACTATGGCTACACCTTC	TRBJ1-2	TRBV5-4	TRBD1	few
CATRRGSGRDADTQYF	TGTGCCACCCGCCGGGGTAGCGGGAGGGATGCAGATACGCAGTATTTT	TRBJ2-3	TRBV19	TRBD2	many